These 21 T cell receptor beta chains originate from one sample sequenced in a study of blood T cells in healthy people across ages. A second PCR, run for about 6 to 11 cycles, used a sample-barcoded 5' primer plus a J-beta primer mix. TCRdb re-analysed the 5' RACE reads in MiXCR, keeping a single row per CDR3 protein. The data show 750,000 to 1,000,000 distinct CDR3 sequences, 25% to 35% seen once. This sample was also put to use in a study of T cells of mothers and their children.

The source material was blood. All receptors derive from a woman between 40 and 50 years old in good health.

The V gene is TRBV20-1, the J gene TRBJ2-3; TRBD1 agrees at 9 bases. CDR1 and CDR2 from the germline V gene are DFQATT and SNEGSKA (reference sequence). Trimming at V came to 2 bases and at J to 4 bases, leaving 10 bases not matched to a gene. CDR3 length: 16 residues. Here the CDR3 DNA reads TGCAGTGCTAGATCTCAAAGACAGGGGGGTGCAGATACGCAGTATTTT. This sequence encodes CSARSQRQGGADTQYF.

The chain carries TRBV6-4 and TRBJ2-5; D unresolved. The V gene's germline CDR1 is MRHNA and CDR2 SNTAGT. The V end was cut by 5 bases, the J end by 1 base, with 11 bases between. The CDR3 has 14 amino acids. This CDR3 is CASSQSNLQETQYF. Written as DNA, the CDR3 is TGTGCCAGCAGTCAGTCGAACCTCCAAGAGACCCAGTACTTC.

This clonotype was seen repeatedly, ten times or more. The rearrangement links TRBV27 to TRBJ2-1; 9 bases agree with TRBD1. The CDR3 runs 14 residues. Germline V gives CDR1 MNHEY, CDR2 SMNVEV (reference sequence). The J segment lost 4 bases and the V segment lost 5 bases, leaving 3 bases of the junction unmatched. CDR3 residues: CASSIGTGYNEQFF. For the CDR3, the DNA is TGTGCCAGCAGTATCGGGACAGGGTACAATGAGCAGTTCTTC.

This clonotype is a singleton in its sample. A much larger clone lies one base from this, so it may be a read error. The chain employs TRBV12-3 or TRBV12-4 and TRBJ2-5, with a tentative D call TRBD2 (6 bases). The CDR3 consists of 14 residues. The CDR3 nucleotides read TGTGTCAGCAGCCAACGGCGAGGAGGGGAGACCCAGTACTTC. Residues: CVSSQRRGGETQYF.

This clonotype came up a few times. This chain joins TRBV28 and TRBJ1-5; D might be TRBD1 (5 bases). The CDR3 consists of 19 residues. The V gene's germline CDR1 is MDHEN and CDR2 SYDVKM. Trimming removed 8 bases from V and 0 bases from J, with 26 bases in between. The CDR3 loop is CASVPTGTTEFYSNQPQHF. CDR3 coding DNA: TGTGCCAGCGTTCCGACCGGGACTACGGAATTTTATAGCAATCAGCCCCAGCATTTT.

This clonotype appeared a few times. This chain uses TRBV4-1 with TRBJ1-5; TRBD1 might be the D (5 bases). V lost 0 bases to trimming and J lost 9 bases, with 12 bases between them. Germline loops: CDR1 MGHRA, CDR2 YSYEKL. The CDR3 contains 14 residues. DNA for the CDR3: TGCGCCAGCAGCCAAGATACGCAGGGAGGGCCCCAGCATTTT. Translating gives CASSQDTQGGPQHF.

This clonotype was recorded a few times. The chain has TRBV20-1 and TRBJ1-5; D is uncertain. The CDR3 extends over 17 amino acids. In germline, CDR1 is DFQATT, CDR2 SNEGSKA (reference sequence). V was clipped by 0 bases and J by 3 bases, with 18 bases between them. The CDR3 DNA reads TGCAGTGCTAGAGATTCCGGGGAGGGAAAGAACAATCAGCCCCAGCATTTT. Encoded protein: CSARDSGEGKNNQPQHF.

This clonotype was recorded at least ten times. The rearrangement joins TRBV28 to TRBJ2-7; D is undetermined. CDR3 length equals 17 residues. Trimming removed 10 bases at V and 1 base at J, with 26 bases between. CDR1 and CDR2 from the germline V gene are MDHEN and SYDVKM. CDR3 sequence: CATTSYSGHFSSYEQYF. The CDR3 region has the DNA TGTGCCACAACCAGTTATTCGGGCCATTTTTCTTCCTACGAGCAGTACTTC.

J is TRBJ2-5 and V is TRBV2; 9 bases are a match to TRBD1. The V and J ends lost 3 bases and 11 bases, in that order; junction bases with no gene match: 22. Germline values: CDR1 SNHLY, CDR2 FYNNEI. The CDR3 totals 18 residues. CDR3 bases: TGTGCCAGCAGTGATCATCTTTTGACAGGGGGTAATGGCAATGAGCAGTACTTC. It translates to CASSDHLLTGGNGNEQYF.

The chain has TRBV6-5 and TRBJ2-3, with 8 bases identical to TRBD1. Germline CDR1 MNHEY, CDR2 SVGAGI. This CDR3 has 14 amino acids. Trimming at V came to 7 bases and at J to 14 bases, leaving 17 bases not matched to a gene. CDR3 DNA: TGTGCCAGCAAAGATCAACAGGGGGTCGCGGCGCGGTATTTT. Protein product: CASKDQQGVAARYF.

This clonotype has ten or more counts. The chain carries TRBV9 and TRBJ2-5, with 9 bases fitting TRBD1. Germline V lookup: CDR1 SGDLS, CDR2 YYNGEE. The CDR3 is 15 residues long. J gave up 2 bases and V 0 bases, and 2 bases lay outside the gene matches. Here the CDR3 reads CASSVVGQGQETQYF. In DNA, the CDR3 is TGTGCCAGCAGCGTAGTGGGACAGGGACAAGAGACCCAGTACTTC.

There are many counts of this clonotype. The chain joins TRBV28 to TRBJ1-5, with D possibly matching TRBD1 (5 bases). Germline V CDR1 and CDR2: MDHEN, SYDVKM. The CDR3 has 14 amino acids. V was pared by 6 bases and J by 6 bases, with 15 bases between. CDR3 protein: CASSSQGYGQPQHF. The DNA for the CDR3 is TGTGCCAGCAGCTCTCAGGGATACGGTCAGCCCCAGCATTTT.

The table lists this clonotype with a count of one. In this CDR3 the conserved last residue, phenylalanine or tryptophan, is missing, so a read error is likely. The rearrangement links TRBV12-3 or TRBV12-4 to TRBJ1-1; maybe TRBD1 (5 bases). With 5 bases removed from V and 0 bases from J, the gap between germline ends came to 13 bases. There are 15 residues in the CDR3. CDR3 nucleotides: TGTGCCAGCAGTCCTCCGGGACGGATGAACACTGAAGCTTTCTGT. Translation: CASSPPGRMNTEAFC.

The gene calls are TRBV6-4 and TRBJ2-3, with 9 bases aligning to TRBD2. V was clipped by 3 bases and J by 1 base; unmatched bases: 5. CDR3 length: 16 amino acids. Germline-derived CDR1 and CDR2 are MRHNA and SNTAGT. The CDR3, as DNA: TGTGCCAGCAGTGATAAAGCGGGGGGTGGCACAGATACGCAGTATTTT. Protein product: CASSDKAGGGTDTQYF.

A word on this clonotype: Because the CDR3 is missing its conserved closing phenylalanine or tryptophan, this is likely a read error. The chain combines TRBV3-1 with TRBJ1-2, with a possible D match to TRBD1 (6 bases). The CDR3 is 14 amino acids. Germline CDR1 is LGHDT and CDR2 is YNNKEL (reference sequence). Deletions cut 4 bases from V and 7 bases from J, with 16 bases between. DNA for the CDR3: TGTGCCAGCAGCCCATCGGACAGACTGCGTGGCTACACCCTC. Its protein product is CASSPSDRLRGYTL.

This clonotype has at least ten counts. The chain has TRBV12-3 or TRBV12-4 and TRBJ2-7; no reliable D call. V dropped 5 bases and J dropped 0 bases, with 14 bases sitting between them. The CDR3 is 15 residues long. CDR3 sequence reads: CASSPDPYYSYEQYF. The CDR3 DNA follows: TGTGCCAGCAGTCCTGACCCTTACTACTCCTACGAGCAGTACTTC.

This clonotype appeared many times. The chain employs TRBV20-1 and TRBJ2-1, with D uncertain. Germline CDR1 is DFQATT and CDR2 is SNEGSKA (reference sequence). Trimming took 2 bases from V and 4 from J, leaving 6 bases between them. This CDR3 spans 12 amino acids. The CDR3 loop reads CSARQLYNEQFF. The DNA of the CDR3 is TGCAGTGCTAGACAACTATACAATGAGCAGTTCTTC.

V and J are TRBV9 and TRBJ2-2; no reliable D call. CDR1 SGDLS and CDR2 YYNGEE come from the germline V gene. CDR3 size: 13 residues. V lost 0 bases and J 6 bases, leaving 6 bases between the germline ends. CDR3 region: CASSVDQPGELFF. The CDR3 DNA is TGTGCCAGCAGCGTAGACCAGCCCGGGGAGCTGTTTTTT.

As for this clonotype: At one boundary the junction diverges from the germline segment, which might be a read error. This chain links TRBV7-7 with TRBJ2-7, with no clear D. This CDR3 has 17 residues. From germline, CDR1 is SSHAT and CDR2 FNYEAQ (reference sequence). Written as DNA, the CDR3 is TGTGCTAGCAGTCACCCCCCCGGCAGGCTGAACTCCTACGGGCAGTACTTC. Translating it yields CASSHPPGRLNSYGQYF.

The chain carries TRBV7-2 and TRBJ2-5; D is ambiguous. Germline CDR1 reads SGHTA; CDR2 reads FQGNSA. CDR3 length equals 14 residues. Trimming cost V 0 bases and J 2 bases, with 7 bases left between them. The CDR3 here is CASSLAGKQETQYF. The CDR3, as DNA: TGTGCCAGCAGCTTAGCGGGGAAACAAGAGACCCAGTACTTC.

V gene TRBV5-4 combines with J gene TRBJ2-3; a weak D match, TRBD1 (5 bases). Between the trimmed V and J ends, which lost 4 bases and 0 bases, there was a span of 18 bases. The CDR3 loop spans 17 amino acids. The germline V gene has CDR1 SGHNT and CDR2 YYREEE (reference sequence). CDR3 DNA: TGTGCCAGCAGCCGCGGCGGACATCGTACTAGCACAGATACGCAGTATTTT. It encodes CASSRGGHRTSTDTQYF.